Listed below are T cell receptor beta chains from one sample, sequenced in a study of a mutant IDH1 vaccine in newly diagnosed glioma. Here immunoSEQ multiplex PCR was the method, and the copy in TCRdb shows in-frame clones only, minus some. The sample consists of tens of thousands of clones, 81% of them appearing once. These receptors are not linked to any known antigen. The sample consisted of PBMCs, taken from a glioma patient whose treatment included an IDH1 peptide vaccine. The receptors stem from a man aged 35 to 55 with glioma. The CDR3 runs from the conserved cysteine through the conserved F or W.

v_gene,j_gene,CDR3aa
TRBV2,TRBJ1-2,CASSADRGLGYTF
TRBV2,TRBJ2-3,CASIGTSGATDTQYF
TRBV28,TRBJ1-1,CASSSLGSEAFF
TRBV25-1,TRBJ1-3,CASSAGGAYGNTIYF
TRBV7-9,TRBJ2-7,CASSSDGYEQYF
TRBV4-3,TRBJ2-1,CASSPGLAAYNEQFF
TRBV9,TRBJ2-2,CASRARQGETGELFF
TRBV5-6,TRBJ1-6,CASSLGGASSYNSPLHF
TRBV7-9,TRBJ2-1,CASNPFGQGGDNEQFF
TRBV19,TRBJ1-2,CASSTRPNYGYTF
TRBV15,TRBJ1-6,CATSRDRSRGRGSPLHF
TRBV19,TRBJ2-6,CASRFGTDSGANVLTF
TRBV15,TRBJ1-3,CATSRDRGNAGNTIYF
TRBV2,TRBJ2-4,CASSDSALAKNIQYF
TRBV28,TRBJ2-1,CASSLGQVHNEQFF
TRBV4-3,TRBJ2-1,CASSLTSGDYNEQFF
TRBV6-5,TRBJ2-7,CASSLGGYEQYF
TRBV11-2,TRBJ2-2,CASSFIAGGSTGELFF
TRBV7-9,TRBJ2-5,CASSLHRDPGGLETQYF
TRBV5-1,TRBJ2-1,CASSLGDRGDNNEQFF
TRBV7-9,TRBJ2-3,CASSPGLADTDTQYF
TRBV5-4,TRBJ1-2,CASSLEGRGNYGYTF
TRBV7-3,TRBJ2-5,CASSLGPGETQYF
TRBV30,TRBJ2-5,CAWSLGLGPRGSQYF
TRBV6-5,TRBJ1-1,CASSSQGRNTEAFF
TRBV19,TRBJ1-5,CASSGTGTQPQHF
TRBV7-9,TRBJ1-2,CASSGDSYYGYTF
TRBV12-5,TRBJ2-7,CASGPDSPYEQYF
TRBV5-1,TRBJ2-1,CASSLMVGSEQFF
TRBV7-9,TRBJ2-5,CASSNRGRETQYF
TRBV7-2,TRBJ2-7,CASSRQGGRYEQYF
TRBV19,TRBJ1-2,CASSIGQFGYTF
TRBV18,TRBJ1-2,CASSPRPGWTTHGYTF
TRBV30,TRBJ1-4,CAGALKGQTYEKLFF
TRBV5-5,TRBJ2-3,CASSLTVDTQYF
TRBV7-8,TRBJ2-1,CASSLTRGPSAYNEQFF
TRBV6-1,TRBJ2-1,CASSGYGLAGEDEQFF
TRBV30,TRBJ2-1,CACSGTSGTLNEQFF
TRBV4-2,TRBJ1-3,CASSQRTLGGRSGNTIYF
TRBV21-1,TRBJ2-3,CASSPMEGGRSTDTQYF
TRBV5-5,TRBJ2-7,CASSFWDFTYEQYF
TRBV9,TRBJ2-1,CASSVARGSSYNEQFF
TRBV30,TRBJ2-3,CAWGLAGGSTDTQYF
TRBV19,TRBJ1-1,CASSIPGVTEAFF
TRBV11-2,TRBJ1-1,CASRQTGDTEAFF
TRBV9,TRBJ2-2,CASSRSRVAGELFF
TRBV5-5,TRBJ1-2,CASSPRGNGYGYTF
TRBV18,TRBJ2-5,CASSPTTGSEETQYF
TRBV7-6,TRBJ2-5,CASSMKGVETQYF